Presented here are 14 T cell receptor beta chains from one specimen sequenced in a study of T cell responses to AZD1222 COVID-19 vaccine listed by TCRdb under 2021. The library came from the immunoSEQ multiplex PCR assay. The table comes from immuneACCESS by way of TCRdb, which keeps in-frame sequences with V and J called. Part of the clones is missing from these tables; in studies checked, under half for an unresolved V gene and the rest for unknown reasons. This sample gives 100,000 to 110,000 clones in total; 87% of them show up just once. 15% of the sample is taken by the ten largest. The intended sense of this specimen's time point label: baseline before first vaccination. This sample comprised peripheral blood, obtained on day 0 of AZD1222 vaccination. These receptors came from an adult in good health.

The chain joins TRBV7-9 to TRBJ2-5, with 11 bases fitting TRBD2. This CDR3 region has 15 residues. In germline, CDR1 is SEHNR, CDR2 FQNEAQ (reference sequence). J lost 5 bases, V lost 4 bases, and 6 bases had no gene match. CDR3 nucleotides: TGTGCCAGCAGCTACGGGACTAGCGGTGGGGAGACCCAGTACTTC. This codes for CASSYGTSGGETQYF.

This rearrangement joins TRBV27 to TRBJ1-2, with 8 nucleotides matching TRBD1. The junction had 7 bases not matched to a gene; V was cut back by 6 bases and J by 7 bases. Germline V gives CDR1 MNHEY, CDR2 SMNVEV (reference sequence). This CDR3 has 13 residues. In nucleotides, the CDR3 is TGTGCCAGCAGCCAACCGACAGGGGTTGGCTACACCTTC. Translated: CASSQPTGVGYTF.

This clone was counted a few times. The rearrangement uses TRBV10-3 and TRBJ2-7, with 10 nucleotides matching TRBD1. After removal of 8 bases from V and 5 bases from J, the junction contained 3 bases not matched to a gene. The CDR3 extends over 12 amino acids. Germline lookup yields CDR1 ENHRY and CDR2 SYGVKD. DNA of the CDR3: TGTGCCATCCGGGACAGGGGTAACGAGCAGTACTTC. This gives the protein CAIRDRGNEQYF.

The chain joins TRBV19 to TRBJ1-1; 8 bases line up with TRBD1. After removal of 4 bases from V and 5 bases from J, the junction contained 6 bases not matched to a gene. CDR3 length equals 14 residues. Germline values: CDR1 LNHDA, CDR2 SQIVND (reference sequence). The CDR3 loop is CASSRQNRGTEAFF. For the CDR3, the DNA is TGTGCCAGTAGTAGACAAAACAGGGGGACTGAAGCTTTCTTT. Full variable domain (remainder filled in from reference TRBV19 and TRBJ1-1): DGGITQSPKYLFRKEGQNVTLSCEQNLNHDAMYWYRQDPGQGLRLIYYSQIVNDFQKGDIAEGYSVSREKKESFPLTVTSAQKNPTAFYLCASSRQNRGTEAFFGQGTRLTVV.

V usage is TRBV25-1 and J usage is TRBJ1-2; D possibly corresponds to TRBD1 (5 bases). Trimming took 3 bases from V and 0 from J, leaving 14 bases between them. Germline-derived CDR1 and CDR2 are MGHDK and SYGVNS. The CDR3 has 16 residues. CDR3 DNA: TGTGCCAGCAGTGAGGGACGTGGACCCTCTAACTATGGCTACACCTTC. It encodes CASSEGRGPSNYGYTF.

The chain uses TRBV27 and TRBJ1-5; the D is unclear. Germline V lookup: CDR1 MNHEY, CDR2 SMNVEV (reference sequence). CDR3 length: 13 amino acids. V was shortened by 4 bases and J by 7 bases, with 11 bases between the two germline ends. CDR3 in DNA: TGTGCCAGCAGTTCTAGGGTTGGACAGCCCCAGCATTTT. Protein sequence: CASSSRVGQPQHF.

The chain has TRBV30 and TRBJ1-4, with TRBD1 matching 10 bases. The CDR3 loop spans 16 amino acids. Trimming cost V 5 bases and J 8 bases; bases outside gene matches: 14. CDR1 is GTSNPN, CDR2 SVGIG, per germline (reference sequence). For the CDR3, the DNA is TGTGCCTGGGGCCGGGACAGGGGAGGTGCGGACGAAAAACTGTTTTTT. The encoded protein is CAWGRDRGGADEKLFF.

This clone was detected only once. This chain joins TRBV19 and TRBJ2-1; 13 bases line up with TRBD2. From germline, CDR1 is LNHDA and CDR2 SQIVND (reference sequence). The CDR3 covers 15 residues. V trimming: 4 bases; J trimming: 7 bases; junction bases outside the gene matches: 4. The DNA for the CDR3 is TGTGCCAGTAGTACAACTAGCGGGAGGGAAAATGAGCAGTTCTTC. It codes for CASSTTSGRENEQFF.

This chain connects TRBV7-7 to TRBJ2-7; 7 bases match TRBD1. Per germline, CDR1 SSHAT and CDR2 FNYEAQ (reference sequence). The junction had 6 bases not matched to a gene; V was cut back by 3 bases and J by 4 bases. This CDR3 spans 14 amino acids. CDR3 bases: TGTGCCAGCAGCTTGGCGAAGGGGGCATACGAGCAGTACTTC. Protein: CASSLAKGAYEQYF.

The chain combines TRBV14 with TRBJ2-1; D may be TRBD1 or TRBD2 (6 bases each). Germline V gene lookup returns CDR1 SGHDN and CDR2 FVKESK. Trimming took off 1 base at V and 9 bases at J, with 16 bases between the two ends. The CDR3 runs 15 residues. The CDR3 spells CASSQGGPLAVEQFF. The DNA of the CDR3 is TGTGCCAGCAGCCAAGGGGGGCCTTTAGCGGTTGAGCAGTTCTTC.

The chain joins TRBV7-9 to TRBJ1-2; tentative D call: TRBD1 (5 bases). This CDR3 has 15 residues. The ends were cut back, 1 base at V and 4 bases at J, with 13 bases in the middle. CDR1 and CDR2 from the germline V gene are SEHNR and FQNEAQ (reference sequence). CDR3 sequence (DNA): TGTGCCAGCAGCTTAGACGGGGCCAGCTCCTATGGCTACACCTTC. Translation: CASSLDGASSYGYTF.

This clone was observed once. This chain links TRBV7-9 with TRBJ2-7, with D perhaps TRBD1 (6 bases). This CDR3 is 14 amino acids long. V lost 3 bases and J lost 5, with 14 bases in between. The germline V gene has CDR1 SEHNR and CDR2 FQNEAQ (reference sequence). The CDR3 DNA is TGTGCCAGCAGCTTTGGGGGCGCGAGGAACGAGCAGTACTTC. It translates to CASSFGGARNEQYF.

The chain has TRBV6-8 and TRBJ2-1, with 9 bases lining up with TRBD2. Germline CDR1 MNHGY, CDR2 SAAAGT. The CDR3 has 15 amino acids. Trimming at V came to 6 bases and at J to 7 bases, leaving 10 bases not matched to a gene. The CDR3: CASSDLAGSRNEQFF. The CDR3 nucleotides read TGTGCCAGCAGCGACCTAGCGGGGTCTAGGAATGAGCAGTTCTTC.

This chain links TRBV4-1 with TRBJ1-6; D is unresolved. In germline, CDR1 is MGHRA, CDR2 YSYEKL. Trimming left V 1 base short and J 0 bases short, with 7 bases between. This CDR3 has 16 amino acids. The CDR3 nucleotides read TGCGCCAGCAGCCAAGTCCAGAGCTCCTATAATTCACCCCTCCACTTT. It specifies CASSQVQSSYNSPLHF.